This TCR beta chain was obtained from a study of PD-L1 blockade in urothelial cancer. The table lists this clone with a count of one. Some clones are missing from TCRdb's copy, which holds only in-frame ones; the method was immunoSEQ multiplex PCR. The repertoire holds 75,000 to 95,000 clones, with 90% as singletons. Metastatic or locally advanced urothelial carcinoma was present in the patients. The source material was PBMCs, sampled around atezolizumab (anti-PD-L1) treatment. The clonotype originates from a man aged 55 to 70 with urothelial cancer.

CDR3 sequence: CATDTGIQPQHF. The DNA of the CDR3 is TGTGCCACTGATACAGGGATTCAGCCCCAGCATTTT. V gene TRBV28 combines with J gene TRBJ1-5; possible D gene TRBD1, 6 bases. Germline CDR1 MDHEN, CDR2 SYDVKM. This CDR3 spans 12 amino acids. Trimming took 10 bases from V and 6 from J, leaving 13 bases between them.